These 20 T cell receptor beta chains share one sample of origin, sequenced in a study of CD8 T cells in Susac syndrome. RNA, at about 0.5 to 1 ug, was reverse transcribed with random hexamers. TCRdb re-derived calls from the immunoSEQ multiplex PCR reads in MiXCR, one entry per CDR3 protein. This sample carries about 250,000 distinct CDR3 sequences, about 93% of them seen once, and the ten largest clones take approximately 0.07%. The sequencing sample was made of CD4+ T cells from PBMCs. These TCRs come from a human donor with multiple sclerosis.

The chain couples TRBV5-4 to TRBJ2-7; 8 nucleotides match TRBD1. The junction had 6 bases not matched to a gene; V was cut back by 0 bases and J by 4 bases. Germline assignment: CDR1 SGHNT and CDR2 YYREEE (reference sequence). The CDR3 covers 15 residues. The chain's CDR3 is CASSLDSGGQYEQYF. The CDR3, as DNA: TGTGCCAGCAGCTTGGATTCAGGGGGCCAGTACGAGCAGTACTTC.

The V call is TRBV6-4, the J call TRBJ2-3; weak D call: TRBD1 (5 bases). Between the trimmed V and J ends, which lost 5 bases and 5 bases, there was a span of 14 bases. Germline CDR1 is MRHNA and CDR2 is SNTAGT. The length of the CDR3 is 14 residues. The CDR3 reads CASSPGQGQDTQYF. The CDR3 DNA is TGTGCCAGCAGTCCCGGGCAGGGTCAAGATACGCAGTATTTT.

The J gene is TRBJ1-3, the V gene TRBV3-1; 8 nucleotides align to TRBD1. J lost 6 bases, V lost 2 bases, and 6 bases had no gene match. The CDR3 totals 15 residues. Germline V gene lookup returns CDR1 LGHDT and CDR2 YNNKEL (reference sequence). Written as DNA, the CDR3 is TGTGCCAGCAGCCAATTACAGGGGGAGAAAAACACCATATATTTT. As protein: CASSQLQGEKNTIYF.

The chain is built from TRBV19 and TRBJ2-3, with TRBD1 matching over 10 bases. Germline V gene data show CDR1 as LNHDA and CDR2 as SQIVND (reference sequence). The CDR3 spans 15 residues. Germline trimming cut 6 bases from V and 6 bases from J; bases unmatched to any gene: 9. CDR3 sequence reads: CASRGRDRGPDTQYF. CDR3 DNA sequence: TGTGCCAGTAGGGGTAGGGACAGGGGCCCCGATACGCAGTATTTT.

This clonotype was picked up a small number of times. In nucleotides, the CDR3 is TGTGCCAGCAGCTTCGCCCTCGATGAAGCTTTCTTT. This gives the protein CASSFALDEAFF. The V gene is TRBV6-2 or TRBV6-3, the J gene TRBJ1-1; D is unresolved. The CDR3 consists of 12 residues. Germline lookup yields CDR1 MNHEY and CDR2 SVGEGT. V dropped 6 bases and J dropped 7 bases, with 12 bases sitting between them.

The chain links TRBV12-3 or TRBV12-4 to TRBJ1-2; D gene uncertain. V shed 1 base and J shed 7 bases, with 10 bases lying between them. The CDR3 is made up of 13 amino acids. CDR3 residues: CASSLEGFGGYTF. The CDR3 DNA follows: TGTGCCAGCAGTTTAGAAGGATTTGGTGGCTACACCTTC.

This clonotype was recorded once. V gene TRBV12-3 or TRBV12-4 combines with J gene TRBJ1-1; D gene ambiguous. The CDR3 consists of 13 residues. Trimming cost V 3 bases and J 1 base, with 6 bases left between them. CDR3 sequence reads: CASSFWENTEAFF. DNA of the CDR3: TGTGCCAGCAGTTTTTGGGAGAACACTGAAGCTTTCTTT.

The chain combines TRBV20-1 with TRBJ2-4; TRBD2 aligns across 10 bases. The germline V gene encodes CDR1 DFQATT and CDR2 SNEGSKA (reference sequence). Trimming removed 0 bases from V and 6 bases from J; junction bases left unmatched: 5. The CDR3 is made up of 15 amino acids. DNA for the CDR3: TGCAGTGCTAGAGACTGGGGACTAGCGACAAACATTCAGTACTTC. The encoded protein is CSARDWGLATNIQYF.

The chain employs TRBV9 and TRBJ2-3, with D unclear. The CDR3 covers 12 residues. V was cut by 3 bases and J by 5 bases, with 7 bases left in between. Germline V gives CDR1 SGDLS, CDR2 YYNGEE. This CDR3 reads CASSAVGDTQYF. The DNA for the CDR3 is TGTGCCAGCAGCGCCGTGGGAGATACGCAGTATTTT.

J is TRBJ1-4 and V is TRBV2; a possible D gene is TRBD1 (6 bases). The germline V and J ends were trimmed by 4 bases and 5 bases, with 14 bases remaining between them. Germline loops: CDR1 SNHLY, CDR2 FYNNEI. This CDR3 spans 15 amino acids. CDR3 in DNA: TGTGCCAGCAGTGTTAACGCAGGGGAAAATGAAAAACTGTTTTTT. Encoded protein: CASSVNAGENEKLFF.

This chain uses TRBV27 with TRBJ1-2, with 10 bases identical to TRBD1. J was trimmed by 7 bases and V by 10 bases; bases with no gene match: 12. CDR1 is MNHEY, CDR2 SMNVEV, per germline (reference sequence). This CDR3 region has 14 residues. This CDR3 is CATTGSGQGSGYTF. DNA of the CDR3: TGTGCCACCACTGGCTCGGGACAGGGGAGTGGCTACACCTTC.

V is TRBV6-5 and J is TRBJ1-3; D is unresolved. Trimming pared 0 bases from V and 0 bases from J, leaving 6 bases between. Germline lookup yields CDR1 MNHEY and CDR2 SVGAGI. The length of the CDR3 is 15 residues. The CDR3, as DNA: TGTGCCAGCAGTTACTCGCGGAGCTCTGGAAACACCATATATTTT. It specifies CASSYSRSSGNTIYF.

The rearrangement joins TRBV7-9 to TRBJ2-5, with D tentatively TRBD1 or TRBD2 (5 bases each). The CDR3 contains 19 residues. CDR1 and CDR2 from the germline V gene are SEHNR and FQNEAQ (reference sequence). Trimming pared 5 bases from V and 1 base from J, leaving 26 bases between. The CDR3 loop reads CASSPGRFTGRITQETQYF. Here the CDR3 DNA reads TGTGCCAGCAGCCCGGGCCGTTTTACGGGACGAATCACCCAAGAGACCCAGTACTTC.

The genes are TRBV3-1 and TRBJ1-4; D is undetermined. V was pared by 4 bases and J by 0 bases, with 9 bases between. This CDR3 region has 15 residues. The V gene's germline CDR1 is LGHDT and CDR2 YNNKEL (reference sequence). Here the CDR3 reads CASSPREATNEKLFF. The CDR3 nucleotides are TGTGCCAGCAGCCCTCGGGAGGCAACTAATGAAAAACTGTTTTTT. The full variable domain, in which reference TRBV3-1 and TRBJ1-4 provide the parts outside the CDR3, is DTAVSQTPKYLVTQMGNDKSIKCEQNLGHDTMYWYKQDSKKFLKIMFSYNNKELIINETVPNRFSPKSPDKAHLNLHINSLELGDSAVYFCASSPREATNEKLFFGSGTQLSVL.

This clonotype was counted a single time. The chain is built from TRBV2 and TRBJ1-1; a possible D gene is TRBD1 (6 bases). The CDR3 runs 12 residues. V was clipped by 6 bases and J by 9 bases, with 14 bases between them. Looked up from germline, CDR1 is SNHLY and CDR2 is FYNNEI. The chain's CDR3 is CASSPWTVKAFF. The CDR3 nucleotides read TGTGCCAGCAGCCCCTGGACAGTTAAAGCTTTCTTT.

V gene TRBV2 combines with J gene TRBJ1-2; no firm D call. The length of the CDR3 is 12 residues. Trimming shortened V by 5 bases and J by 10 bases, and 14 bases separated the two germline ends. Germline CDR1 SNHLY, CDR2 FYNNEI. The chain's CDR3 is CASSIRSVVYTF. The DNA of the CDR3 is TGTGCCAGCAGTATCAGGTCTGTTGTCTACACCTTC.

The chain uses TRBV30 and TRBJ1-2; perhaps TRBD1 as D (5 bases). The CDR3 covers 15 residues. V was cut by 2 bases and J by 9 bases, with 22 bases left in between. Per the germline V gene, CDR1 is GTSNPN and CDR2 is SVGIG (reference sequence). The CDR3: CAWSPITGGKERYTF. The CDR3 DNA sequence: TGTGCCTGGAGTCCCATCACGGGGGGGAAAGAACGCTACACCTTC.

The chain employs TRBV3-1 and TRBJ2-7; D may be TRBD1 (6 bases). CDR3 length: 13 residues. Germline V CDR1 and CDR2: LGHDT, YNNKEL (reference sequence). V lost 4 bases, J lost 7 bases, and 14 bases lay in between. The CDR3 is CASSRDRTGEQYV. CDR3 coding DNA: TGTGCCAGCAGCCGCGACAGGACGGGAGAGCAGTACGTC.

This clonotype showed up just a few times. The chain has TRBV6-1 and TRBJ1-1; 7 bases agree with TRBD1. V lost 6 bases, J lost 8 bases, and 6 bases stayed unmatched. Germline-derived CDR1 and CDR2 are MNHNS and SASEGT. The CDR3 covers 12 residues. As DNA, the CDR3 is TGTGCCAGCAGCGACAGGGTTGGCGAAGCTTTCTTT. It is translated as CASSDRVGEAFF.

The chain employs TRBV25-1 and TRBJ1-1; D is undetermined. Germline V gene lookup returns CDR1 MGHDK and CDR2 SYGVNS. CDR3 length: 12 amino acids. Trimming took off 6 bases at V and 6 bases at J, with 11 bases between the two ends. CDR3 in amino acids: CASREVVPEAFF. CDR3 nucleotides: TGTGCCAGCAGAGAAGTGGTCCCTGAAGCTTTCTTT. Complete variable domain (other parts from reference TRBV25-1 and TRBJ1-1): EADIYQTPRYLVIGTGKKITLECSQTMGHDKMYWYQQDPGMELHLIHYSYGVNSTEKGDLSSESTVSRIRTEHFPLTLESARPSHTSQYLCASREVVPEAFFGQGTRLTVV.